This T cell receptor beta chain is drawn from a study of CD8 T cells in ankylosing spondylitis. Study outcomes and limitations: Roughly eight highly homologous variants made up a TCR beta motif that seemed to typify ankylosing spondylitis blood.

TCRdb itself ran the 5' RACE reads through MiXCR, one entry per CDR3 protein. The data contain 350,000 to 550,000 distinct CDR3 sequences, 25% to 30% of them singletons. This clonotype was detected only a few times. Its antigen remains unknown. This sequence originates from a male donor with ankylosing spondylitis. Sequenced input: blood, either unsorted or a sorted T cell fraction (not recorded which).

As DNA, the CDR3 is TGTGCCAGCCGACGACTGGGGGGCTCCTACAATGAGCAGTTCTTC. Protein: CASRRLGGSYNEQFF. V and J are TRBV11-2 and TRBJ2-1; tentatively, D is TRBD2 (6 bases). This CDR3 has 15 residues. The ends were cut back, 8 bases at V and 0 bases at J, with 14 bases in the middle. From germline, CDR1 is SGHAT and CDR2 FQNNGV. The variable domain in full, with the rest retrieved from reference TRBV11-2 and TRBJ2-1, is EAGVAQSPRYKIIEKRQSVAFWCNPISGHATLYWYQQILGQGPKLLIQFQNNGVVDDSQLPKDRFSAERLKGVDSTLKIQPAKLEDSAVYLCASRRLGGSYNEQFFGPGTRLTVL.